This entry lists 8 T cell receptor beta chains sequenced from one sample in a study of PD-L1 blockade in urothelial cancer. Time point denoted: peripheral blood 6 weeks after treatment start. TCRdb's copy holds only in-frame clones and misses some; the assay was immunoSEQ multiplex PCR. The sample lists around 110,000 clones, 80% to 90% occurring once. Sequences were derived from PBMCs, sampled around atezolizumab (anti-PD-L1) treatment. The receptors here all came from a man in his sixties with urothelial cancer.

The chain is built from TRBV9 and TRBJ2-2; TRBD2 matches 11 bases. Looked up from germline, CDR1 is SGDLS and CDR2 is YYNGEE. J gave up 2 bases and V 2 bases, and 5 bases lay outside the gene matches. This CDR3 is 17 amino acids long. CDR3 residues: CASSVELAGVNTGELFF. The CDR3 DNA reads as TGTGCCAGCAGCGTCGAACTAGCGGGAGTCAACACCGGGGAGCTGTTTTTT. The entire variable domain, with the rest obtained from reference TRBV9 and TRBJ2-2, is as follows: DSGVTQTPKHLITATGQRVTLRCSPRSGDLSVYWYQQSLDQGLQFLIQYYNGEERAKGNILERFSAQQFPDLHSELNLSSLELGDSALYFCASSVELAGVNTGELFFGEGSRLTVL.

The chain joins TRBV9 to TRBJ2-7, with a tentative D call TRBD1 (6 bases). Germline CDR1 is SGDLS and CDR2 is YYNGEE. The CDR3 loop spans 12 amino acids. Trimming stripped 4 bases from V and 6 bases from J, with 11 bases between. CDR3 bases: TGTGCCAGCAGCCCGGACAGCGGCGAGCAGTACTTC. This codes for CASSPDSGEQYF.

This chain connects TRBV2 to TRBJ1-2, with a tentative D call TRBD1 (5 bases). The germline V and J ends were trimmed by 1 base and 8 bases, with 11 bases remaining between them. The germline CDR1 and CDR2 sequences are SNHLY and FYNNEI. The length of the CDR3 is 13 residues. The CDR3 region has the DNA TGTGCCAGCAGTGAAGTACAGGCGGGGGGCTACACCTTC. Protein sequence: CASSEVQAGGYTF.

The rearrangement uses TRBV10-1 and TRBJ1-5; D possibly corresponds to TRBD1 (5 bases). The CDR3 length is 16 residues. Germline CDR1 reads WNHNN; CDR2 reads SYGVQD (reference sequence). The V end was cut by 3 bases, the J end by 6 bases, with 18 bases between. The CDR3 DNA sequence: TGCGCCAGCAGTGACCTTCGAACGGGGGGAGGTCAGCCCCAGCATTTT. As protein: CASSDLRTGGGQPQHF.

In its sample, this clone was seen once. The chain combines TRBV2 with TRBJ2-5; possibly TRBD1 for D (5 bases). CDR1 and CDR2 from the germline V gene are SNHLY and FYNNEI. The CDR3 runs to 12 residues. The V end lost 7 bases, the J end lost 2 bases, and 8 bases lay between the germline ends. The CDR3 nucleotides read TGTGCCAGCAAAGGGGAACAAGAGACCCAGTACTTC. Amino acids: CASKGEQETQYF.

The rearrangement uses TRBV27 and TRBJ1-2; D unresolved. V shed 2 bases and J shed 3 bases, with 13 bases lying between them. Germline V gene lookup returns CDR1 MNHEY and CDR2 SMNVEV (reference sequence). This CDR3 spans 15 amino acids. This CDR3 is CASSLGLGRHYGYTF. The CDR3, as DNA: TGTGCCAGCAGTTTAGGTCTGGGCCGCCACTATGGCTACACCTTC.

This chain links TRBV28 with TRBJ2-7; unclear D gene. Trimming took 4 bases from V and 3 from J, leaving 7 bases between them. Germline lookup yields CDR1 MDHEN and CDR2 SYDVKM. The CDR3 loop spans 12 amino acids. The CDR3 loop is CASSSPGYEQYF. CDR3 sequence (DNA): TGTGCCAGCAGTTCCCCAGGCTACGAGCAGTACTTC.

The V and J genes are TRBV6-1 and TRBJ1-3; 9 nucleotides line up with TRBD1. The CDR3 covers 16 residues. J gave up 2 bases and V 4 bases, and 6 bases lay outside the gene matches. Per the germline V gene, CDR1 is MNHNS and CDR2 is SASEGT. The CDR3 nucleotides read TGTGCCAGCAGTGTTACCGGGACAGGGCCTGGAAACACCATATATTTT. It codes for CASSVTGTGPGNTIYF.